The rows below give T cell receptor beta chains drawn from one sample of a study of human T cells and chemical hapten exposure. Each CDR3 protein gets one entry after TCRdb re-called the RACE reads with MiXCR. In the table there are 100,000 to 120,000 distinct CDR3 sequences, about 34% of which are singletons. The sequenced sample was whole blood, obtained in connection with sensitization to the hapten diphenylcyclopropenone (DPC). The receptor set was obtained from a man aged 40-50 years with alopecia areata. Some clones in this sample may be carry-over from other donors' samples. Both conserved end residues are trimmed from each CDR3.

cdr3_aa	v_call	j_call
ASSSGGGRASTDTQY	TRBV7-2	TRBJ2-3
SAHSGLASVYEQY	TRBV20-1	TRBJ2-7
ASSTLRTGLLTGNTIY	TRBV11-2	TRBJ1-3
ASSRRWDFLTGELF	TRBV27	TRBJ2-2
SVGGKSDEEQF	TRBV29-1	TRBJ2-1
ASSYPGGPGLAGERTDTQY	TRBV6-2/TRBV6-3	TRBJ2-3
SALPWGSPLH	TRBV20-1	TRBJ1-6
AADGGGSYNEQF	TRBV10-3	TRBJ2-1
ASSLATGDQPQH	TRBV7-9	TRBJ1-5
ASSFGGGSEAF	TRBV12-3/TRBV12-4	TRBJ1-1
ASQRGGYEQY	TRBV6-1	TRBJ2-7
ASSLAVSSGANVLT	TRBV7-2	TRBJ2-6
ASSLWGQSVETQY	TRBV28	TRBJ2-5
ASSLEGNSPLH	TRBV7-8	TRBJ1-6
ASSDTGGTGELF	TRBV19	TRBJ2-2
SVPDRAYNEQF	TRBV29-1	TRBJ2-1
ASSLAGQDTQY	TRBV7-9	TRBJ2-3
SVVSLADSYNEQF	TRBV29-1	TRBJ2-1
ATSLGSGETLNTEAF	TRBV15	TRBJ1-1
ASSNAGTTGEQY	TRBV6-2/TRBV6-3	TRBJ2-7
ASSLGTSGMWYEQY	TRBV5-8	TRBJ2-7
ASSRQGRGEETQY	TRBV7-2	TRBJ2-5
ASSPGGTDTQY	TRBV18	TRBJ2-3
SVVAGAKADTQY	TRBV29-1	TRBJ2-3
ASGDNFEGYEQY	TRBV27	TRBJ2-7
ATSEFRGSMSDTQY	TRBV24-1	TRBJ2-3
ASRTVGTGGRMDTQY	TRBV6-2/TRBV6-3	TRBJ2-3
ATRQNGNEQF	TRBV6-2/TRBV6-3	TRBJ2-1
ASSLAPGQETQY	TRBV7-2	TRBJ2-5
ASSSSVVTEAF	TRBV7-2	TRBJ1-1
ASSMGFYEQY	TRBV3-1	TRBJ2-7
ASSYGFGNTIY	TRBV6-2/TRBV6-3	TRBJ1-3
ASRELAGGLSYEQY	TRBV28	TRBJ2-7
ASRPLGTTGELF	TRBV5-1	TRBJ2-2
SARTDSTDTQY	TRBV20-1	TRBJ2-3
SVETSRSGNTIY	TRBV29-1	TRBJ1-3
ATSRAPGTVGAGELF	TRBV15	TRBJ2-2
ASSAWTGGEAF	TRBV25-1	TRBJ1-1
ASSHSGSLSYNEQF	TRBV11-3	TRBJ2-1
ASSLSDSNEKLF	TRBV12-3/TRBV12-4	TRBJ1-4
ASSQSGQGSGYT	TRBV4-3	TRBJ1-2
ASSQLAGGPLSYEQY	TRBV12-3/TRBV12-4	TRBJ2-7
ASSPPHRAEKLF	TRBV18	TRBJ1-4
SALGRAGGNTEAF	TRBV29-1	TRBJ1-1
SASRTGYNSPLH	TRBV20-1	TRBJ1-6
ASSFTNVDTQY	TRBV27	TRBJ2-3
ASSLVGGVVLF	TRBV7-2	TRBJ1-4
ASSLPGGEAF	TRBV6-5	TRBJ1-1
ASRQGDTQY	TRBV6-5	TRBJ2-3
ASGLAGRAETQY	TRBV12-3/TRBV12-4	TRBJ2-5
ASSSGTGSIQY	TRBV12-3/TRBV12-4	TRBJ2-4
ASSPPLATSVYNEQF	TRBV7-2	TRBJ2-1
ASSQAALQGNEQF	TRBV14	TRBJ2-1
SVVRLAGYNEQF	TRBV29-1	TRBJ2-1
SVEAREAYNEQF	TRBV29-1	TRBJ2-1
SVARTDLNTEAF	TRBV29-1	TRBJ1-1
ASSSRGGGKETQY	TRBV12-3/TRBV12-4	TRBJ2-5
AISTGSGSNEQF	TRBV27	TRBJ2-1
ASSALSRGTYEQY	TRBV6-5	TRBJ2-7